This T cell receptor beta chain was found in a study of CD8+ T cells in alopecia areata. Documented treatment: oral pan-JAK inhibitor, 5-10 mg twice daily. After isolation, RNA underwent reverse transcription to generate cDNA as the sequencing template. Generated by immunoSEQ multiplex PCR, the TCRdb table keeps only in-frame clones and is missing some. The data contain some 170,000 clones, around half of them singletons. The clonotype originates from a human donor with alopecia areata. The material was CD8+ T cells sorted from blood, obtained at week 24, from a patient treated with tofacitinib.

The CDR3 bases are TGTGCCTGGAGCGACACAGTTAGGAGTGGCTACACCTTC. This encodes CAWSDTVRSGYTF. This chain links TRBV30 with TRBJ1-2; D is unresolved. Germline assignment: CDR1 GTSNPN and CDR2 SVGIG (reference sequence). The CDR3 loop spans 13 amino acids. Trimming cost V 3 bases and J 7 bases, with 15 bases left between them.